Below are 25 T cell receptor beta chains sequenced from a single sample in a study of T and B cells in COVID-19 patients. TRB was amplified from around 250-500 ng of blood genomic DNA. BIOMED2 TRB-A/B primer pools were used in multiplex TRB PCR. TCRdb independently ran MiXCR on the multiplex PCR reads; one entry per CDR3 protein. The profile covers about 7,000 distinct CDR3 sequences, with under 25% appearing a single time and roughly 3.6% taken by the ten largest. The sequenced material came from blood. The receptors stem from a human donor who had recovered from COVID-19.

This clonotype is medium-sized by share. This chain links TRBV27 with TRBJ2-3; D perhaps matches TRBD1 (6 bases). The germline V gene has CDR1 MNHEY and CDR2 SMNVEV (reference sequence). The CDR3 runs to 14 residues. V was shortened by 8 bases and J by 0 bases, with 12 bases between the two germline ends. The CDR3 loop reads CASAQGHSTDTQYF. In DNA, the CDR3 is TGTGCCAGCGCCCAGGGGCATAGCACAGATACGCAGTATTTT.

Ten or more counts support this clonotype. The V and J genes are TRBV6-5 and TRBJ1-2, with TRBD1 identical over 7 bases. This CDR3 comprises 14 residues. CDR1 and CDR2 (germline): MNHEY, SVGAGI. V dropped 5 bases and J dropped 1; count of bases not matched to a gene: 4. The CDR3 region has the DNA TGTGCCAGCAGTGTGGGACAGATTAACTATGGCTACACCTTC. Translated, it gives CASSVGQINYGYTF.

This clonotype is medium-sized. The V call is TRBV6-1, the J call TRBJ1-4; D uncertain. Deletions cut 8 bases from V and 7 bases from J, with 14 bases between. The CDR3 runs to 13 residues. From germline, CDR1 is MNHNS and CDR2 SASEGT. In DNA form, the CDR3 reads TGTGCCAGCGCCCGGGTATCCTCTGAAAAACTGTTTTTT. Protein: CASARVSSEKLFF.

This clonotype was detected a few times. The chain is built from TRBV5-6 and TRBJ1-2, with D unresolved. Trimming left V 0 bases short and J 4 bases short, with 4 bases between. The CDR3 sequence is 12 residues long. Per the germline V gene, CDR1 is SGHDT and CDR2 is YYEEEE. As DNA, the CDR3 is TGTGCCAGCAGCTTGGTCACCTATGGCTACACCTTC. This sequence encodes CASSLVTYGYTF.

The chain couples TRBV6-5 to TRBJ2-5; TRBD1 agrees at 9 bases. V was pared by 5 bases and J by 13 bases, with 11 bases of the junction left unmatched. Germline V CDR1 and CDR2: MNHEY, SVGAGI. This CDR3 contains 13 residues. CDR3 nucleotides: TGTGCCAGCAGTGGGACAGGGCCCCCCGTTTCGTACTTC. It is translated as CASSGTGPPVSYF.

This clonotype turned up a few times. This rearrangement joins TRBV29-1 to TRBJ2-7; tentative D call: TRBD1 (6 bases). The length of the CDR3 is 13 residues. Trimming removed 1 base at V and 3 bases at J, with 10 bases between. Germline CDR1 reads SQVTM; CDR2 reads ANQGSEA. In DNA form, the CDR3 reads TGCAGCGTTGAAGGGGGCAGGGGCTACGAGCAGTACTTC. This gives the protein CSVEGGRGYEQYF.

The genes are TRBV24-1 and TRBJ2-1; tentative D call: TRBD2 (6 bases). The CDR3 is 14 residues long. V was clipped by 0 bases and J by 10 bases, with 12 bases between them. Per germline, CDR1 KGHDR and CDR2 SFDVKD. The CDR3 reads CATSDLRSGEEQFF. As DNA, the CDR3 is TGTGCCACCAGTGATTTGCGGTCGGGGGAGGAGCAGTTCTTC.

This clonotype was recorded a few times. The rearrangement links TRBV5-1 to TRBJ2-5, with 7 bases fitting TRBD1. J lost 1 base, V lost 4 bases, and 10 bases had no gene match. CDR3 length: 16 residues. Germline CDR1 is SGHRS and CDR2 is YFSETQ. Here the CDR3 DNA reads TGCGCCAGCAGCGCCTTCCGGGACAGTCTCCAAGAGACCCAGTACTTC. It codes for CASSAFRDSLQETQYF.

This clonotype has a handful of counts. The chain links TRBV10-3 to TRBJ1-2, with D unclear. This CDR3 region has 15 residues. Germline V gene sequence: CDR1 ENHRY, CDR2 SYGVKD. Trimming pared 0 bases from V and 0 bases from J, leaving 8 bases between. CDR3 in amino acids: CAISESRGTNYGYTF. The CDR3 coding sequence is TGTGCCATCAGTGAGTCGAGAGGGACTAACTATGGCTACACCTTC.

Judged by abundance, this clonotype is medium-sized. The chain recombines TRBV27 with TRBJ2-7; 7 bases are shared with TRBD2. This CDR3 is 14 amino acids long. Germline V CDR1 and CDR2: MNHEY, SMNVEV (reference sequence). After removal of 3 bases from V and 2 bases from J, the junction contained 4 bases not matched to a gene. CDR3 in amino acids: CASSFSGAAYEQYF. Here the CDR3 DNA reads TGTGCCAGCAGTTTCAGCGGGGCAGCCTACGAGCAGTACTTC.

This clonotype showed up just a few times. This chain connects TRBV20-1 to TRBJ2-2, with 8 nucleotides matching TRBD2. This CDR3 contains 15 residues. Germline V CDR1 and CDR2: DFQATT, SNEGSKA (reference sequence). After removal of 5 bases from V and 6 bases from J, the junction contained 11 bases not matched to a gene. DNA for the CDR3: TGCAGTGCTCCACGGGTCAGCGGGGGATCCGGGGAGCTGTTTTTT. Translation gives CSAPRVSGGSGELFF.

Judged by abundance, this clonotype is medium-sized (0.01 to 0.1%). The chain employs TRBV15 and TRBJ2-1; 10 bases fit TRBD1. Germline trimming cut 4 bases from V and 12 bases from J; bases unmatched to any gene: 12. The CDR3 covers 15 residues. From germline, CDR1 is LNHNV and CDR2 YYDKDF (reference sequence). The CDR3 here is CATSTNSGQGSMQFF. The CDR3 coding sequence is TGTGCCACCAGCACGAATTCGGGACAGGGGTCGATGCAGTTCTTC.

There are a few counts of this clonotype. This chain connects TRBV2 to TRBJ2-2; no clear D gene. Germline lookup yields CDR1 SNHLY and CDR2 FYNNEI. The CDR3 is 10 amino acids. V lost 7 bases and J 6 bases, leaving 3 bases between the germline ends. In DNA, the CDR3 is TGTGCCAGCAAACCCGGGGAGCTGTTTTTT. Translated: CASKPGELFF.

By sample share, this clonotype is medium-sized. The chain has TRBV27 and TRBJ2-1; D is unclear. Trimming pared 3 bases from V and 6 bases from J, leaving 9 bases between. Germline V gene data show CDR1 as MNHEY and CDR2 as SMNVEV (reference sequence). The CDR3 loop spans 13 amino acids. The CDR3: CASSFTGSNEQFF. The CDR3 DNA reads TGTGCCAGCAGTTTCACTGGGTCCAATGAGCAGTTCTTC.

By sample share, this clonotype is medium-sized. The J gene is TRBJ1-3, the V gene TRBV29-1; a possible D gene is TRBD1 (6 bases). The CDR3 sequence is 16 residues long. The V and J ends lost 6 bases and 4 bases respectively, with 22 bases between them. Germline V gene data show CDR1 as SQVTM and CDR2 as ANQGSEA. CDR3 in DNA: TGCAGCGTATCACTAGGACAGCAAACCGCCGGAAACACCATATATTTT. Its protein is CSVSLGQQTAGNTIYF.

This clonotype showed up many times. This sequence joins TRBV30 and TRBJ2-3, with 8 bases lining up with TRBD2. V lost 5 bases to trimming and J lost 1 base; unmatched junction nucleotides: 8. Germline V CDR1 and CDR2: GTSNPN, SVGIG (reference sequence). The CDR3 has 15 residues. The DNA of the CDR3 is TGTGCCTGGGGACGGGGGGGCGGGGGCACAGATACGCAGTATTTT. It codes for CAWGRGGGGTDTQYF.

This clonotype was seen just once. This CDR3 is CASRSGPSGNTIYF. DNA for the CDR3: TGCGCCAGCAGATCTGGACCCTCTGGAAACACCATATATTTT. The chain recombines TRBV5-1 with TRBJ1-3; no reliable D call. CDR3 length: 14 residues. Trimming pared 5 bases from V and 0 bases from J, leaving 9 bases between. Germline V gives CDR1 SGHRS, CDR2 YFSETQ.

As concerns this clonotype: A read error may be the cause here, since a much bigger clone is one base away. The chain recombines TRBV5-4 with TRBJ2-1; 8 nucleotides match TRBD2. Per germline, CDR1 SGHNT and CDR2 YYREEE (reference sequence). CDR3 length: 15 residues. The DNA for the CDR3 is TGTGCCAACAGCTTGCCCGGGGGGGCCTGGAATGAGCAGTTCTTC. This sequence encodes CANSLPGGAWNEQFF.

V is TRBV20-1 and J is TRBJ2-1, with 8 bases lining up with TRBD1. V gave up 3 bases and J gave up 16 bases; unmatched junction bases: 5. Germline assignment: CDR1 DFQATT and CDR2 SNEGSKA (reference sequence). The CDR3 is made up of 10 amino acids. The CDR3 loop reads CSASGDRRFF. Written as DNA, the CDR3 is TGCAGTGCTAGTGGGGACAGGAGATTCTTC.

This clonotype is medium-sized (0.01 to 0.1%) in the sample. V is TRBV12-3 or TRBV12-4 and J is TRBJ2-1; D possibly uses TRBD1 or TRBD2 (5 bases each). Trimming left V 5 bases short and J 10 bases short, with 18 bases between. This CDR3 has 14 amino acids. CDR3: CASSRGDWGAEQFF. CDR3 nucleotide sequence: TGTGCCAGCAGTCGAGGGGATTGGGGAGCGGAGCAGTTCTTC.

Judged by abundance, this clonotype is medium-sized (0.01 to 0.1%). J is TRBJ1-1 and V is TRBV12-3 or TRBV12-4; no clear D gene. This CDR3 is built from 12 residues. Trimming stripped 3 bases from V and 0 bases from J, with 2 bases between. In DNA form, the CDR3 reads TGTGCCAGCAGTTTGATGAACACTGAAGCTTTCTTT. Translated: CASSLMNTEAFF.

This clonotype occurred a few times. The rearrangement links TRBV7-9 to TRBJ1-5, with no clear D. Deletions cut 5 bases from V and 7 bases from J, with 18 bases between. Germline-derived CDR1 and CDR2 are SEHNR and FQNEAQ (reference sequence). This CDR3 spans 15 amino acids. The chain's CDR3 is CASSGETGLGQPQHF. The DNA of the CDR3 is TGTGCCAGCAGCGGCGAAACGGGGTTGGGACAGCCCCAGCATTTT.

V gene TRBV25-1 combines with J gene TRBJ1-1; D is uncertain. This CDR3 has 14 amino acids. CDR1 and CDR2 from the germline V gene are MGHDK and SYGVNS. V lost 1 base to trimming and J lost 8 bases, with 14 bases between them. CDR3 amino acids: CASSESLRFGEAFF. The DNA of the CDR3 is TGTGCCAGCAGTGAATCCCTCCGGTTCGGCGAAGCTTTCTTT.

The gene calls are TRBV13 and TRBJ1-1; no reliable D call. The V end was cut by 5 bases, the J end by 4 bases, with 20 bases between. The germline gives CDR1 PRHDT, CDR2 FYEKMQ (reference sequence). The CDR3 covers 16 residues. The CDR3 bases are TGTGCCAGCAGCCGCACCAAAAGGTGGGTAGCCACTGAAGCTTTCTTT. It is translated as CASSRTKRWVATEAFF.

The chain uses TRBV24-1 and TRBJ2-2, with TRBD1 matching 8 bases. There are 16 residues in the CDR3. V trimming: 0 bases; J trimming: 6 bases; junction bases outside the gene matches: 5. Germline CDR1 reads KGHDR; CDR2 reads SFDVKD. The CDR3 protein is CATSDLGQGTAGELFF. The CDR3 coding sequence is TGTGCCACCAGTGATTTGGGACAGGGAACCGCCGGGGAGCTGTTTTTT.